This TCR beta chain was recovered during a study of regulatory T cells in long-lasting Graves disease. Study-wide points: Limited samples may have lowered accuracy. Shared public clonotypes totalled about 2,600 in persistent patients, compared with roughly 970 in new patients.

As to this clonotype: Its antigen is not known.

The time point was: persistent/refractory GD, antithyroid drugs over 5 years with positive TRAb. PBMCs were the source of the RNA used for TCR sequencing. Trimming cost V 0 bases and J 4 bases; bases outside gene matches: 8. Germline values: CDR1 DFQATT, CDR2 SNEGSKA (reference sequence). There are 15 residues in the CDR3. iRepertoire HTBI primers and Arm-PCR of CDR3 regions built TCR beta libraries. Original processing notes: In the combined samples, under 80 TRBV and 14 to 15 TRBJ segments were identified. TCRdb re-analysed the multiplex PCR reads in MiXCR, keeping a single row per CDR3 protein. The V and J calls come from TCRdb's annotation, not from the publication. The sample carries hundreds of thousands of distinct CDR3 sequences, about 22% recorded once.

Sequences were derived from peripheral blood mononuclear cells (PBMCs), sampled when the disease was refractory, from a patient treated with antithyroid drugs. The TCR sequence derives from a female donor with Graves disease. This chain joins TRBV20-1 and TRBJ2-5, with 7 bases identical to TRBD1. The CDR3 nucleotides are TGCAGTGCTAGAGAGGGCCAGGGGGTCCCAGAGACCCAGTACTTC. The encoded protein is CSAREGQGVPETQYF.